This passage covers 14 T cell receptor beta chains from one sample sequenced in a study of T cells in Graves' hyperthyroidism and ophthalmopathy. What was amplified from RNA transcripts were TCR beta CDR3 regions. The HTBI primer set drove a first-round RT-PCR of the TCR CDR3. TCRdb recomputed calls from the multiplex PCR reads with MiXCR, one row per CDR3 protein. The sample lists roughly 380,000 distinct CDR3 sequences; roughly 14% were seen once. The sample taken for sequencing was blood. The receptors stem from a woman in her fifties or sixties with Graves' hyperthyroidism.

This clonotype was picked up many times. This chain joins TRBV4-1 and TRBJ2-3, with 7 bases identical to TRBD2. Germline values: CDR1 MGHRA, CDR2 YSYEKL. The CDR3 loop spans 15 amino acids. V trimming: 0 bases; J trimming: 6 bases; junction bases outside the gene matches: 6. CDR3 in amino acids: CASSQDWREYDTQYF. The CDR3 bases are TGCGCCAGCAGCCAAGATTGGCGGGAGTACGATACGCAGTATTTT.

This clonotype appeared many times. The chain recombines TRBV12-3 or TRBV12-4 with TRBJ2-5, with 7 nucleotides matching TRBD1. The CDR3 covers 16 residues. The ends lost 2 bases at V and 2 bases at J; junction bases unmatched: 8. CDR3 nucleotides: TGTGCCAGCAGTTTACTCGACAGGGCCGGGCAAGAGACCCAGTACTTC. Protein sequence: CASSLLDRAGQETQYF.

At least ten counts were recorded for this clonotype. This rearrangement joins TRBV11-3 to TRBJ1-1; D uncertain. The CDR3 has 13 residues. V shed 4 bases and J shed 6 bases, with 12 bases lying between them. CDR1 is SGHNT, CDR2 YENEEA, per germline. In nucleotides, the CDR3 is TGTGCCAGCAGCTCCCCGCGCAGAGCTGAAGCTTTCTTT. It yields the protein CASSSPRRAEAFF.

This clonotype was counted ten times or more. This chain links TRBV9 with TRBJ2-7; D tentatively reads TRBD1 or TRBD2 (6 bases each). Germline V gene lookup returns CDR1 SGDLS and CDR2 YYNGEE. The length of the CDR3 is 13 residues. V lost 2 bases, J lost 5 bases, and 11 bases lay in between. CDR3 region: CASSVGGSDEQYF. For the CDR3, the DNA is TGTGCCAGCAGCGTGGGGGGCAGCGACGAGCAGTACTTC.

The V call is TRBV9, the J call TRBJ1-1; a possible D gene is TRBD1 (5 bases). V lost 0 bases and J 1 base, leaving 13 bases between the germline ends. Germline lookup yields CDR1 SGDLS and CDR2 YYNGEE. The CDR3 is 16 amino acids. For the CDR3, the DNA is TGTGCCAGCAGCGTAGGGGGGTTTTTAGGGAACACTGAAGCTTTCTTT. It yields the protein CASSVGGFLGNTEAFF.

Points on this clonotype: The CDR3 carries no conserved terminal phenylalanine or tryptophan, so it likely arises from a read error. The DNA of the CDR3 is TGTGCCAGCAGAAGCTACAATGAGCAGTTCTCC. It specifies CASRSYNEQFS. The chain joins TRBV27 to TRBJ2-1; D unclear. The V end lost 6 bases, the J end lost 3 bases, and 3 bases lay between the germline ends. Germline loops: CDR1 MNHEY, CDR2 SMNVEV (reference sequence). The CDR3 covers 11 residues.

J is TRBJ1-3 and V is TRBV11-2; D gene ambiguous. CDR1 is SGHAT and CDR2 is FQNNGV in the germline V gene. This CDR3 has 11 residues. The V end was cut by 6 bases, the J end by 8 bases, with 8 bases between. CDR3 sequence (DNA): TGTGCCAGCAGTTACCAGGACACCATATATTTT. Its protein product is CASSYQDTIYF.

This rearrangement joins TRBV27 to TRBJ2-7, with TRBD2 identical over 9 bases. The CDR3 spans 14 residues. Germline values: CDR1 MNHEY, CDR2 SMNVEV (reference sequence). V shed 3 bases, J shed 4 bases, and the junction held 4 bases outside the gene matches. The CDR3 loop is CASSFSGSKYEQYF. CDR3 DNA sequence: TGTGCCAGCAGTTTTAGCGGGAGTAAGTACGAGCAGTACTTC.

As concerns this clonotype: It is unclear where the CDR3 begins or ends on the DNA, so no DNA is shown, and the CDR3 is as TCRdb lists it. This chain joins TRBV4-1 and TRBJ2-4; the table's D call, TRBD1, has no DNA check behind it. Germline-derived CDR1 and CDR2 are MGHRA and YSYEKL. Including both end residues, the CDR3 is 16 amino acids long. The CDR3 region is CASSQYDFRGENIQYF.

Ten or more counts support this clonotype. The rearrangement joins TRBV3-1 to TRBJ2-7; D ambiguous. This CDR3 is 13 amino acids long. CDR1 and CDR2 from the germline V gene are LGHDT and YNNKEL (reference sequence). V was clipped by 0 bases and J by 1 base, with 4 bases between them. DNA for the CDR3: TGTGCCAGCAGCCAAGAAGTGTCCTACGAGCAGTACTTC. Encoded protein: CASSQEVSYEQYF.

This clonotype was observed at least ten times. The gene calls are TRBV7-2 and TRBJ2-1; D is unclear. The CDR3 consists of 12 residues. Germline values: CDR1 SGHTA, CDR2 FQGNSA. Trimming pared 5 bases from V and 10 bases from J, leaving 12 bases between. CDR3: CASSRLGWEQFF. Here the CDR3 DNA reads TGTGCCAGCAGCCGGCTGGGCTGGGAGCAGTTCTTC.

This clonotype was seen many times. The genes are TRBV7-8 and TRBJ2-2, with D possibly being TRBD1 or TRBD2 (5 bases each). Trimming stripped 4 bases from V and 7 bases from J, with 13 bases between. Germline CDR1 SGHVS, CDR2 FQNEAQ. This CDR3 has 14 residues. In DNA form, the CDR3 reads TGTGCCAGCAGCTGGGACCTCAGCGGCGGGGAGCTGTTTTTT. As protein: CASSWDLSGGELFF.

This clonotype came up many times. For the CDR3, the DNA is TGTGCCAGCAGCTTAGCTGGCTCGGTAGACAATGAGCAGTTCTTC. Protein sequence: CASSLAGSVDNEQFF. The chain employs TRBV11-2 and TRBJ2-1; D is undetermined. CDR3 size: 15 residues. V gave up 1 base and J gave up 5 bases, with 12 bases separating them. CDR1 SGHAT and CDR2 FQNNGV come from the germline V gene.

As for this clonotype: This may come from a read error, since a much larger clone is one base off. The chain's CDR3 is CASSPWNGNEKLFF. In DNA, the CDR3 is TGTGCCAGCTCACCCTGGAACGGTAATGAAAAACTGTTTTTT. This sequence joins TRBV18 and TRBJ1-4; D gene uncertain. CDR3 length: 14 amino acids. Per the germline V gene, CDR1 is KGHSH and CDR2 is LQKENI. V shed 3 bases and J shed 4 bases, with 9 bases lying between them.